This is a list of T cell receptor beta chains from one sample in a study of blood T cell repertoires in COVID-19. Sequencing was performed with immunoSEQ multiplex PCR; in TCRdb, only in-frame clones are kept and a portion is missing. The table has over 100,000 clones, 84% seen once. Specimen: peripheral blood. All receptors come from a woman in her fifties or sixties with acute or convalescent COVID-19. CDR3s include the opening cysteine and the closing phenylalanine or tryptophan. A D gene is named only where the DNA matches it firmly. Not every row has a clone size; where given, it reads once, few, many or a size class.

CDR3nt | CDR3aa | d_gene | j_gene | v_gene | abundance
TGTGCCTGGGGGACAGGGGGCGCCTACGAGCAGTACTTC | CAWGTGGAYEQYF | TRBD1 | TRBJ2-7 | TRBV30 | .
TGTGCCAGCAGCGCCCCGCCAGGGGCGCTCACAGATACGCAGTATTTT | CASSAPPGALTDTQYF | . | TRBJ2-3 | TRBV9 | .
TGTGCCAGCAGCCGTAGCGGGGGAAGCTCCTACAATGAGCAGTTCTTC | CASSRSGGSSYNEQFF | TRBD2 | TRBJ2-1 | TRBV5-6 | few
TGTGCCATCAGTGAGGGGGCAGAAAACACCATATATTTT | CAISEGAENTIYF | . | TRBJ1-3 | TRBV10-3 | .
TGTGCCAGCAGCCAAGGACTGCTCCAAGAGACCCAGTACTTC | CASSQGLLQETQYF | . | TRBJ2-5 | TRBV3-1/TRBV3-2 | .
TGTGCCAGCAGCCCGACTAGCGGGGGGTACGCTAGCACAGATACGCAGTATTTT | CASSPTSGGYASTDTQYF | TRBD2 | TRBJ2-3 | TRBV11-3 | .
TGTGCCAGCAGTTCCCAGGGTTTGGGGGCCAAAAACATTCAGTACTTC | CASSSQGLGAKNIQYF | . | TRBJ2-4 | TRBV7-2 | .
TGTGCCAGCAGAAAGGACAGGGAGGGACCTGAAGCTTTCTTT | CASRKDREGPEAFF | TRBD1 | TRBJ1-1 | TRBV6-5 | .
TGTGCCAGCAGTTATGATGGCGGGAGGGATACGCAGTATTTT | CASSYDGGRDTQYF | TRBD2 | TRBJ2-3 | TRBV6-5 | .
TGTGCCAGCATCCAGGAAGGGGGACCTAGCTCTGGAAACACCATATATTTT | CASIQEGGPSSGNTIYF | . | TRBJ1-3 | TRBV5-6 | once
TGTGCCAGCAGTTTGAGCAATGCTTACAATGAGCAGTTCTTC | CASSLSNAYNEQFF | . | TRBJ2-1 | TRBV27 | .
TGTGCCAGCAGCCTCGGGTCCCCCGACTCTGGAAACACCATATATTTT | CASSLGSPDSGNTIYF | . | TRBJ1-3 | TRBV4-2 | .
TGCGCCAGCAGCGACGAACCGGGGGGAAGGGAGACCCAGTACTTC | CASSDEPGGRETQYF | TRBD2 | TRBJ2-5 | TRBV5-1 | .
TGTGCCAGCTCACCGCGACAAGCAGATACGCAGTATTTT | CASSPRQADTQYF | . | TRBJ2-3 | TRBV18 | once
TGTGCCAGCAGCCATGACGGCAGGGGCTATGGCTACACCTTC | CASSHDGRGYGYTF | . | TRBJ1-2 | TRBV5-4 | few
TGTGCCTGGAGTGTGATCGGGGATGGCGGGGAGCTGTTTTTT | CAWSVIGDGGELFF | . | TRBJ2-2 | TRBV30 | .
TGTGCCAGCAGCCAAGGACAGGGGGCGAGCTATGGCTACACCTTC | CASSQGQGASYGYTF | TRBD1 | TRBJ1-2 | TRBV3-1/TRBV3-2 | .
TGCGCCAGCAGCTACACTACTAGCGGATCCTACAATGAGCAGTTCTTC | CASSYTTSGSYNEQFF | TRBD2 | TRBJ2-1 | TRBV5-1 | .